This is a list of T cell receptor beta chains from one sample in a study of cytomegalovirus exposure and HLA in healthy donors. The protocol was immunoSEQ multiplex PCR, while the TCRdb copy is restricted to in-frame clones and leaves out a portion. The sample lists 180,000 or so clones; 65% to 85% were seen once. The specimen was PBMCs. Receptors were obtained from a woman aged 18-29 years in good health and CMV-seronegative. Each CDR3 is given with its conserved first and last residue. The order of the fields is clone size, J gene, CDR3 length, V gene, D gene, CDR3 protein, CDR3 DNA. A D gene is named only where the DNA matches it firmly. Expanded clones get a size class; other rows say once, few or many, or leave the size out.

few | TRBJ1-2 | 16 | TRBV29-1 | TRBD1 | CSVGRTRGTGFYGYTF | TGCAGCGTTGGCCGGACTCGGGGGACAGGATTCTATGGCTACACCTTC
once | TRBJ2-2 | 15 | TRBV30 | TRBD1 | CAWKKGQQNTGELFF | TGTGCCTGGAAAAAGGGACAGCAGAACACCGGGGAGCTGTTTTTT
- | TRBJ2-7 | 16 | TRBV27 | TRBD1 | CASSLEVDRVTYEQYF | TGTGCCAGCAGTTTAGAAGTGGACAGGGTAACCTACGAGCAGTACTTC
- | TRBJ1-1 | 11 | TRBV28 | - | CATYSNTEAFF | TGTGCCACCTACTCGAACACTGAAGCTTTCTTT
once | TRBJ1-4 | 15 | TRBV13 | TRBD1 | CASSLGGRGREKLFF | TGTGCCAGCAGCTTAGGTGGCAGGGGGCGAGAAAAACTGTTTTTT
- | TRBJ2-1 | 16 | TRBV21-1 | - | CASSNPLREHYNEQFF | TGTGCCAGCAGCAACCCCCTCCGGGAGCACTACAATGAGCAGTTCTTC
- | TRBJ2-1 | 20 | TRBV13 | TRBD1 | CASSYVPGQGASGSSDEQFF | TGTGCCAGCAGCTACGTTCCGGGACAGGGGGCTAGCGGGTCGTCCGATGAGCAGTTCTTC
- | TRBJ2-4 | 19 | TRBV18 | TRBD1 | CASSPYPSTGGKAKNIQYF | TGTGCCAGCTCACCCTACCCCTCGACAGGGGGCAAGGCCAAAAACATTCAGTACTTC
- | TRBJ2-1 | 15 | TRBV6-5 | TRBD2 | CASSYSGRESDEQFF | TGTGCCAGCAGTTACTCGGGGCGGGAGAGCGATGAGCAGTTCTTC
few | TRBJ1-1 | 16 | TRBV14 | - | CASNLRGGRTRLEAFF | TGTGCCAGCAACTTAAGGGGGGGGCGCACAAGGCTGGAAGCTTTCTTT
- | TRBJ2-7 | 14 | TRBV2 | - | CASRIRVHSYEQYF | TGTGCCAGCAGAATCAGGGTTCACTCCTACGAGCAGTACTTC
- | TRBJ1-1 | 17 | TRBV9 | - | CASSVVMGGGGNTEAFF | TGTGCCAGCAGCGTAGTAATGGGGGGCGGGGGCAACACTGAAGCTTTCTTT
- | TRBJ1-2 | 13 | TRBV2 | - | CASSEARQFGYTF | TGTGCCAGCAGTGAAGCTCGACAGTTCGGCTACACCTTC
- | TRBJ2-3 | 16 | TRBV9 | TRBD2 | CANSVAGRGVTDTQYF | TGTGCCAACAGCGTAGCGGGGAGGGGGGTCACAGATACGCAGTATTTT
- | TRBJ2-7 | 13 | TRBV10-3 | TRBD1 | CATTEGQGPEQYF | TGTGCCACCACAGAGGGACAGGGTCCCGAGCAGTACTTC
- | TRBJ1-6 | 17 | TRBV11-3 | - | CASSLDRGSSYNSPLHF | TGTGCCAGCAGCTTAGATCGGGGGAGCTCCTATAATTCACCCCTCCACTTT
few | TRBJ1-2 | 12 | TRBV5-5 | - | CASSLGGYGYTF | TGTGCCAGCAGCTTAGGGGGCTATGGCTACACCTTC
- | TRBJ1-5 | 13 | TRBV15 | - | CATSRGQDQPQHF | TGTGCCACCAGCAGAGGACAGGATCAGCCCCAGCATTTT
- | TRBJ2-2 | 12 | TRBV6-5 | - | CASSSLPGELFF | TGTGCCAGCAGTTCCCTCCCCGGGGAGCTGTTTTTT
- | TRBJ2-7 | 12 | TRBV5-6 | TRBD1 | CASSGTDYEQYF | TGTGCCAGCAGCGGGACAGATTACGAGCAGTACTTC
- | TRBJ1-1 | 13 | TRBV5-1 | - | CASSLGGNTEAFF | TGCGCCAGCAGCTTGGGAGGGAACACTGAAGCTTTCTTT
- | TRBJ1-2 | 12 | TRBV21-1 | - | CASSKVAGGYTF | TGTGCCAGCAGCAAAGTTGCGGGAGGCTACACCTTC
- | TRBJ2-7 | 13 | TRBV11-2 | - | CASSLGHSYEQYF | TGTGCCAGCAGTCTGGGGCATTCCTACGAGCAGTACTTC
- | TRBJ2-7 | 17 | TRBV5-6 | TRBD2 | CASFPLGLAGISYEQYF | TGTGCCAGCTTCCCCCTGGGGCTAGCGGGAATTTCTTACGAGCAGTACTTC
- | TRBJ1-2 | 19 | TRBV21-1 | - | CASSKGGVQGALANYGYTF | TGTGCCAGCAGCAAAGGCGGCGTACAGGGGGCCCTCGCTAACTATGGCTACACCTTC
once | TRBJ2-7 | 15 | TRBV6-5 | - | CASSYGYRVGYEQYF | TGTGCCAGCAGTTATGGGTACAGGGTGGGCTACGAGCAGTACTTC
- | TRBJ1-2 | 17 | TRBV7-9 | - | CASSLGLAGGLNYGYTF | TGTGCCAGCAGCTTAGGACTCGCCGGCGGTCTTAACTATGGCTACACCTTC
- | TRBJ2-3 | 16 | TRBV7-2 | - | CASSLFYNSGTDTQYF | TGTGCCAGCAGCTTATTTTATAACTCCGGCACAGATACGCAGTATTTT
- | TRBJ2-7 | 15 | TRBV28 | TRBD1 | CASSLHQGQVYEQYF | TGTGCCAGCAGTCTCCACCAGGGACAGGTCTACGAGCAGTACTTC
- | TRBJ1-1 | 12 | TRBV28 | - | CASKQGRLEAFF | TGTGCCAGCAAACAGGGAAGGCTCGAAGCTTTCTTT
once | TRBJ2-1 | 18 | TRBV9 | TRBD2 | CASSVASRGLADFNEQFF | TGTGCCAGCAGCGTAGCTTCTCGGGGACTAGCGGACTTCAATGAGCAGTTCTTC
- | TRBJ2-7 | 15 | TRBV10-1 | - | CATAPGGARSYEQYF | TGCGCCACCGCCCCTGGGGGGGCCCGGTCCTACGAGCAGTACTTC
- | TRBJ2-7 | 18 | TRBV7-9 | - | CASSLDFPVLPAPYEQYF | TGTGCCAGCAGCTTAGACTTCCCGGTTCTACCCGCCCCCTACGAGCAGTACTTC
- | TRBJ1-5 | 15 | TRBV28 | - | CASRGQGYGNQPQHF | TGTGCCAGCAGGGGGCAGGGTTACGGCAATCAGCCCCAGCATTTT
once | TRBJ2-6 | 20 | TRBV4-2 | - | CASSQERAQGFLSGANVLTF | TGTGCCAGCAGCCAAGAAAGGGCGCAGGGCTTCCTCTCTGGGGCCAACGTCCTGACTTTC
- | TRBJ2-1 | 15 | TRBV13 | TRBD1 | CASSGGQAVGNEQFF | TGTGCCAGCAGCGGGGGACAGGCGGTTGGGAATGAGCAGTTCTTC
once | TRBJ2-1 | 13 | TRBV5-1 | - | CASSSGTHNEQFF | TGCGCCAGCAGCTCCGGGACTCACAATGAGCAGTTCTTC
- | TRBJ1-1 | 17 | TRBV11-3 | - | CASSSHPKIQGNAEAFF | TGTGCCAGCAGCTCACATCCAAAGATACAGGGAAACGCTGAAGCTTTCTTT
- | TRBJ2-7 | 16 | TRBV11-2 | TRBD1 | CASSPLGRTGMDEQYF | TGTGCCAGCAGCCCACTAGGGCGGACAGGAATGGACGAGCAGTACTTC
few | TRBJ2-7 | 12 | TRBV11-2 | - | CASSVAPSEQYF | TGTGCCAGCAGCGTAGCCCCGAGCGAGCAGTACTTC
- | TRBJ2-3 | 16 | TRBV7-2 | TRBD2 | CASSLRLAGVTDTQYF | TGTGCCAGCAGCTTGCGACTAGCGGGAGTAACAGATACGCAGTATTTT
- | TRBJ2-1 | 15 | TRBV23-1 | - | CASSPQGPPNNEQFF | TGCGCCAGCAGTCCTCAGGGGCCTCCTAACAATGAGCAGTTCTTC
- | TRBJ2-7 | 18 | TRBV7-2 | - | CASSLGRLTSGLSYEQYF | TGTGCCAGCAGCTTAGGCCGACTAACAAGCGGGCTCTCCTACGAGCAGTACTTC
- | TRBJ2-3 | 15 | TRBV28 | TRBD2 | CASSLWSGVTDTQYF | TGTGCCAGCAGTTTATGGAGCGGGGTCACAGATACGCAGTATTTT
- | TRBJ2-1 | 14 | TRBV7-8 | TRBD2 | CASRLAGHNSEQFF | TGTGCCAGCAGACTAGCGGGACACAATTCCGAGCAGTTCTTC
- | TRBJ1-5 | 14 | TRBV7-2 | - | CASSDPGTIQPQHF | TGTGCCAGCAGCGATCCCGGGACAATCCAGCCCCAGCATTTT
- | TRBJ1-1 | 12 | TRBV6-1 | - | CASSRQNTEAFF | TGTGCCAGCAGTAGACAGAACACTGAAGCTTTCTTT
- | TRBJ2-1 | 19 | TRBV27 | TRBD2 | CASSSPGLAGVLSYNEQFF | TGTGCCAGCAGTTCCCCGGGACTAGCGGGAGTATTGTCCTACAATGAGCAGTTCTTC